Listed below are T cell receptor beta chains from one sample, sequenced in a study of beta chain features in type 1 diabetes. The repertoire was sequenced with immunoSEQ multiplex PCR; TCRdb's copy has only in-frame clones and lacks some. The data hold about 260,000 clones, with roughly 70% observed a single time. What was sequenced was naive CD4+ T cells from blood. The receptors derive from a man aged 25-45 years in good health. Each CDR3 is given with its conserved first and last residue. The D gene is left open where the match is weak. Clone size is shown for a subset of rows, as once, few, many or a class of expanded clone.

v_call	j_call	d_call	clone_size	cdr3_nt	cdr3_aa
TRBV29-1	TRBJ2-3	-	few	TGCAGCGTTGTTGGTCGGGAGCTGCGGAGCACAGATACGCAGTATTTT	CSVVGRELRSTDTQYF
TRBV5-1	TRBJ2-3	-	-	TGCGCCAGCAGCTCCCCCGGGACGATCAGCACAGATACGCAGTATTTT	CASSSPGTISTDTQYF
TRBV30	TRBJ2-2	-	-	TGTGCCTGGAGTGAGTCGCTAGCCGGCACGAGGCTGTTTTTT	CAWSESLAGTRLFF
TRBV29-1	TRBJ1-1	TRBD1	-	TGCAGCGTTAATATTCCGGGACAGGGAAACACTGAAGCTTTCTTT	CSVNIPGQGNTEAFF
TRBV6-5	TRBJ2-1	TRBD1	-	TGTGCCAGCAGTTACACCGGGACAGGGGACAATGAGCAGTTCTTC	CASSYTGTGDNEQFF
TRBV27	TRBJ2-5	-	-	TGTGCCAGCAGTTTATGGGGGCAAGAGACCCAGTACTTC	CASSLWGQETQYF
TRBV18	TRBJ1-1	-	few	TGTGCCAGCTCACCATCGCAGAACACTGAAGCTTTCTTT	CASSPSQNTEAFF
TRBV29-1	TRBJ2-1	-	-	TGCAGCGTTGACTCCCTGCGGCGGACGCTCCCCTACAATGAGCAGTTCTTC	CSVDSLRRTLPYNEQFF
TRBV10-3	TRBJ2-6	-	-	TGTGCCATCAGTGAGATCCCAGGGGCTGGGGCCAACGTCCTGACTTTC	CAISEIPGAGANVLTF
TRBV5-4	TRBJ2-2	TRBD2	once	TGTGCCAGCAGCCCGGGAGGGGCGAACACCGGGGAGCTGTTTTTT	CASSPGGANTGELFF
TRBV29-1	TRBJ1-1	-	-	TGCAGCTGTCGAGCAGGGAGGACTGAAGCTTTCTTT	CSCRAGRTEAFF
TRBV6-5	TRBJ2-2	TRBD2	-	TGTGCCAGCCGGACTAGCGGCAACACCGGGGAGCTGTTTTTT	CASRTSGNTGELFF
TRBV29-1	TRBJ1-5	TRBD1	-	TGCAGCGCATGGGTACAGGGGGCGGAACAGCCCCAGCATTTT	CSAWVQGAEQPQHF
TRBV30	TRBJ2-4	-	once	TGTGCCTGGAGTGGCGGGGGCTTGGCCAAAAACATTCAGTACTTC	CAWSGGGLAKNIQYF
TRBV29-1	TRBJ2-7	-	-	TGCAGCGTTGAAGACCGTTACACCTACGAGCAGTACTTC	CSVEDRYTYEQYF
TRBV4-1	TRBJ1-1	TRBD1	-	TGCGCCAGCAGCGCACCGGGACAGGGGAACACTGAAGCTTTCTTT	CASSAPGQGNTEAFF
TRBV7-2	TRBJ2-7	-	few	TGTGCCAGCAGCCCCACCGCAGGCGGCTACGAGCAGTACTTC	CASSPTAGGYEQYF
TRBV29-1	TRBJ2-5	-	few	TGCAGCGTTGCAGGGGCCCAAGAGACCCAGTACTTC	CSVAGAQETQYF
TRBV9	TRBJ1-2	-	few	TGTGCCAGCAGCCCAGATCCGGGATATGGCTACACCTTC	CASSPDPGYGYTF
TRBV29-1	TRBJ2-5	-	-	TGCAGCGTGGACGGGCGGGTGGGGGCAGAGACCCAGTACTTC	CSVDGRVGAETQYF
TRBV18	TRBJ1-1	-	-	TGTGCCAGCTCTGAACAGTGGACTGAAGCTTTCTTT	CASSEQWTEAFF
TRBV30	TRBJ1-1	-	-	TGTGCCTGGGGTCCAACGAACACTGAAGCTTTCTTT	CAWGPTNTEAFF
TRBV7-2	TRBJ2-3	TRBD2	few	TGTGCCAGCAGCTTATCGGGAGCGGGGGGCACAGATACGCAGTATTTT	CASSLSGAGGTDTQYF
TRBV30	TRBJ2-1	-	-	TGTGCCTGGACGGGGGGCAAGAGCTATGAGCAGTTCTTC	CAWTGGKSYEQFF
TRBV30	TRBJ2-7	-	-	TGTGCCTGGAGTATAGGGGGAGAGCAGTACTTC	CAWSIGGEQYF
TRBV7-8	TRBJ2-4	-	-	TGTGCCAGCAGCCCGGGGGGCGCTGGGGGCATCCGCATTCAGTACTTC	CASSPGGAGGIRIQYF
TRBV5-1	TRBJ2-1	-	-	TGCGCCAGCAGCGCCGTGACATGGTCTGGGGATGAGCAGTTCTTC	CASSAVTWSGDEQFF
TRBV7-9	TRBJ2-2	-	-	TGTGCCAGCAGCAGGGGTAACACCGGGGAGCTGTTTTTT	CASSRGNTGELFF
TRBV7-8	TRBJ2-1	TRBD2	-	TGTGCCAGCAGCTTAATGGCGGGACTAGCGGTCTACAATGAGCAGTTCTTC	CASSLMAGLAVYNEQFF
TRBV10-1	TRBJ2-5	-	-	TGCGCCAGCAGTGAGAGCGAGGGACGGGAGACCCAGTACTTC	CASSESEGRETQYF
TRBV10-3	TRBJ2-3	TRBD2	-	TGTGCCATCAGTGAGTTTCTCACTAGCGGGGTAACTAGCACAGATACGCAGTATTTT	CAISEFLTSGVTSTDTQYF
TRBV5-1	TRBJ1-1	TRBD1	-	TGCGCCAGCAGCTGGGACAGACACGAAGCTTTCTTT	CASSWDRHEAFF
TRBV30	TRBJ1-5	-	-	TGTGCCTGGAGTGGGGCCGTCGATCAGCCCCAGCATTTT	CAWSGAVDQPQHF
TRBV29-1	TRBJ2-1	TRBD2	-	TGCAGCGTTCCCAAGACTAGCGGGAGTCCCAATGAGCAGTTCTTC	CSVPKTSGSPNEQFF
TRBV10-3	TRBJ1-1	-	-	TGTGCCATCGGGGCCACAGTGGGGAACACTGAAGCTTTCTTT	CAIGATVGNTEAFF
TRBV5-1	TRBJ2-4	-	few	TGCGCCAGCAGCTTTAACAACATTCAGTACTTC	CASSFNNIQYF
TRBV4-1	TRBJ2-5	-	once	TGCGCCAGCAGCCAGTTGGTTCAAGAGACCCAGTACTTC	CASSQLVQETQYF
TRBV9	TRBJ1-2	-	-	TGTGCCAGCAGCCCTCAGGGAGGGATAGGCTATGGCTACACCTTC	CASSPQGGIGYGYTF
TRBV30	TRBJ2-1	-	once	TGTGCCTGGACCCCACAGGGGCTAGCGGGTCTCAATGAGCAGTTCTTC	CAWTPQGLAGLNEQFF
TRBV29-1	TRBJ2-1	TRBD2	once	TGCAGCGTTGGCAGCGGGGGCAGCTCCTACAATGAGCAGTTCTTC	CSVGSGGSSYNEQFF
TRBV18	TRBJ2-3	TRBD2	-	TGTGCCAGCTCACCAGTAGCGGGAAGCACAGATACGCAGTATTTT	CASSPVAGSTDTQYF
TRBV25-1	TRBJ1-2	TRBD1	few	TGTGCCAGCAGGAGACAGGGAGATTTCTATGGCTACACCTTC	CASRRQGDFYGYTF